This paragraph reports one TCR beta chain. There is no known antigen for this receptor. No per-base quality is available; no much larger clone lies one base away. Receptor amplification or capture employed the immunoSEQ multiplex PCR assay. A mixture of 60 forward primers for TCR Vbeta segments and 13 reverse primers for TCR Jbeta segments was used in the multiplex PCR. A multiplex PCR assay on genomic DNA amplified the CDR3 region of rearranged TCR beta genes. Amplified TCR beta libraries were sequenced as 87-base-pair reads on the Illumina HiSeq System. On the study's bioinformatics: A later analysis tallied roughly 80 million unique TCR beta chains across the 666 repertoires, and approximately 9.9 million of those chains were shared by two or more donors. Raw reads were error-corrected and collapsed into unique sequences with a nearest-neighbor algorithm that merged closely related sequences to remove PCR and sequencing errors. To assign V, D and J gene segments, CDR3 sequences were aligned to IMGT reference sequences. For a sequence to be retained, a match of at least six nucleotides was required to both a V gene segment and a J gene segment. Rearrangements were classified as productive when the CDR3 lacked stop codons and remained in frame with V and J, and all other rearrangements were classified as non-productive. CDR3 was defined according to IMGT convention as the region running from the second conserved V-encoded cysteine to the conserved J-encoded phenylalanine. The earlier analysis of more than 450 of the donors excluded sequences that lacked an unambiguous match to a single V gene segment. In an earlier analysis of several hundred of the donors, V segments were called functional above 56.7% productive rearrangements and were called segregating when the between-donor standard deviation exceeded 5%. A statistical classification framework was developed to diagnose cytomegalovirus status using the catalog of TCR beta chain sequences. V and J gene assignment, in a later analysis, came from comparing TCR nucleotide sequences with IMGT/GENE-DB human TR gene sequences. In a later analysis, CDR3 sequences and most-parsimonious VDJ recombination scenarios were assigned using the TCRdist pipeline. A later analysis defined each TCR beta chain by its CDR3 amino acid sequence plus V-gene family, and excluded reads lacking a unique V-gene family. As a way to deal with suspected cross-contamination and a sequencing artifact, a later analysis dropped roughly 620 nucleotide sequences that were highly shared and had low generation probability. A later analysis calculated a clonal expansion index for each public chain from normalized within-repertoire ranks of inferred template counts. Generation probabilities in a later analysis came from a VDJ recombination model fitted to out-of-frame rearrangements, and those results were checked against IGoR. Hypergeometric tests were used in a later analysis to score TCR-TCR, TCR-HLA and TCR-CMV co-occurrence, with a repertoire-size bias correction applied to the TCR pairs. A later analysis estimated false discovery rates by permuting HLA or CMV assignments 20 times. In a later analysis, co-occurring TCRs were grouped using DBSCAN, and TCRdist sequence similarity was added for clustering within HLA-allele-positive subsets. Co-occurrence clustering excluded repertoires with fewer than 30,000 or more than 120,000 public chains, plus five with anomalous nucleotide sharing. TCRdb limited this immuneACCESS table to in-frame rearrangements with V and J called. A share of clones is missing; checked studies link under half to unresolved V genes, and the rest is unexplained. V and J calls plus clone size are reproduced from that table; the DNA served to infer D and trimming. Counted in this sample were more than 100,000 clones; 87% of them appeared once. The ten most abundant clones make up more than 4.5% of the sample.

Ends trimmed: V by 6 bases, J by 8 bases; bases unmatched to a gene: 8. CDR3 length: 14 amino acids, cysteine to phenylalanine. The retained sequence is limited to the CDR3, 42 bases, with the frame set at the first base. Via the germline V gene, CDR1 is MNHEY and CDR2 SVGAGI. The record originates from a study of cytomegalovirus exposure and HLA in healthy donors (dated by TCRdb to 2017 to 2019). At the level of the whole study: According to an earlier analysis of around 600 of the donors, about 190 million T cells yielded 117 million unique TCR beta sequences and 276 Gb of sequence data. Roughly 300 gigabases of sequencing data and roughly 81 million unique TCR sequences made up an early release that covered 500 to 650 HLA-typed donors. In a later genetic analysis, genome-wide SNP genotypes for about 55% of the 666 donors were used, and that subset was treated as a discovery cohort. Donor age, sex, ethnicity and CMV serostatus were compiled alongside the repertoire data. Across some 400 genotyped donors of the cohort, an average of about 240,000 unique TCR beta nucleotide sequences per donor were sequenced, and roughly 20% of those sequences were non-productive. The number of typed donors differed by locus: roughly 629-630 for A, B, C, DRB1 and DQB1; approximately 520 for DQA1; 606 for DPA1; and 400 to 480 for DPB1. Using immunosequencing, the study profiled T cell repertoires from approximately 700 subjects and related those repertoires to cytomegalovirus serostatus. Class I and class II HLA loci were covered by the typing at four-digit resolution. Rather than drawing on any new phenotypic data, the later analysis identified candidate immune exposures from TCR beta sequences and the way those sequences occurred across donors. To decide whether each TCR beta V gene segment behaved as functional or pseudogenic, an earlier analysis of approximately 600 of the donors relied on high-throughput TCR beta sequencing. Of the approximately 400 genotyped donors, 70% to 90% were placed in the genetic ancestry cluster associated with self-reported Caucasian donors. A handful of DR-DQ haplotypes were handled as single units for association and clustering because linkage in the cohort was strong. The study combined high-throughput TCR immunosequencing, statistical association of individual TCRs with disease status, and machine learning to predict cytomegalovirus infection status. All discovery cohort repertoires had been generated using a single sequencing platform. In a later analysis, previously published TCR beta repertoires from 670 or so donors were re-analyzed and high-resolution HLA genotyping was added so that TCR occurrence patterns could be studied. A separate validation cohort of approximately 130 different subjects was used in addition to the roughly 620-subject first cohort. The study aimed to test whether signatures of past pathogen exposure could be identified by cataloging public T cell receptors.

Study-wide conclusions, independent of this receptor: In this cohort, only TCR beta chains were sequenced, and detectable features were limited by the absence of alpha or paired-chain data. A later genetic analysis reported fewer N-insertions in productive TCRs among donors in an Asian-associated ancestry cluster than the roughly 650-donor mean. Most TCR sequences were seen in very few donors, while some public TCRs were found in many individuals. In the study, approximately 160 TCR beta chains were listed as associated with cytomegalovirus. Because the 87-base-pair reads could not distinguish some IMGT-functional V segments, including TRBV6-2 and TRBV6-3, those segments were excluded. In vitro tests confirmed that a few of the cytomegalovirus-associated TCR beta chains recognize cytomegalovirus antigens. V-gene and J-gene trimming of TCR beta chains was associated with a missense DCLRE1C variant in a later genetic analysis, and the association was replicated in an independent cohort. Correlated functional status among segregating V segments might reflect linkage disequilibrium, but an unknown experimental factor could not be ruled out. Because some donors lacked HLA typing at each locus, the association tests relied only on the typed subset. In a later analysis, most CMV-associated TCR beta chains were found to appear HLA-restricted, with HLA associations seemingly driven largely by CMV exposure. In a later analysis, HLA-associated TCR beta chains showed more clonal expansion and lower generation probabilities than non-associated chains that were equally common. The only immune exposure information available for the cohort was CMV serostatus. In an earlier analysis of more than 500 of the donors, most TCR beta V segments appeared in productive rearrangements about 87% or about 30% of the time, broadly matching IMGT annotations. Several of the top co-occurrence clusters appeared to be linked to parvovirus B19, influenza, CMV and Epstein-Barr virus, according to a later analysis. It was suggested by the authors that the approach could potentially be generalized to other disease states and immunological phenotypes. A further reported finding was that TCR beta sequences accurately predicted the HLA-A and HLA-B alleles for most subjects in the first cohort. In a later analysis, the rate of TCR association differed among HLA loci, with DRB1 alleles having the most associated TCRs and HLA-C alleles having the fewest. Roughly uniform sequencing depth across donors was assumed in presence/absence analyses, although this assumption may not hold. At a false discovery rate of 0.05, a later analysis linked some 17,000 TCR beta sequences to specific HLA alleles. Assigning TCR associations to individual alleles was difficult when HLA alleles, especially DR and DQ, strongly co-occurred. Because counts were too low, about 17 rarely observed V segments, including chromosome 9 orphons, were excluded from the earlier analysis of 587 of the donors. In both the original and validation cohorts, the classifier was reported to diagnose cytomegalovirus status with high specificity and sensitivity. A group of highly shared sequence variants was considered likely to be a technical artifact of the sequencing pipeline.

The cohort was made up of about 670 healthy bone marrow donors. At the time of sampling, all cohort members were nominally healthy, though unrecorded immune exposures were likely present. The donor tested CMV seronegative, placing the donor among the 300 to 400 seronegative members of the cohort. A peripheral blood sample was collected from each donor, and TCR beta sequencing was performed on peripheral blood mononuclear cells. Genomic DNA was extracted from the blood cell samples with the Qiagen DNeasy Blood Extraction Kit. The chain employs TRBV6-5 and TRBJ1-2; 11 bases in the middle match TRBD1. The sample comprised PBMCs. The sequence came from a woman in her twenties or thirties in good health and CMV-seronegative. The base sequence is TGTGCCAGCAGGGGGGGACAGGGGGACGGCGGCTACACCTTC. It specifies CASRGGQGDGGYTF.